Shown below are 14 T cell receptor beta chains from a single sample sequenced in a study of molecular identifiers for immune sequencing clone quantification. MiXCR was run by TCRdb on the PCR reads, yielding one entry per CDR3 protein. This table has around 460,000 distinct CDR3 sequences, 20% to 25% appearing once. The sample comprised naive CD8+ T cells from blood, with Jurkat cell RNA spiked in. Regarding subset: FACS-sorted CD8+CD4-CCR7+CD45RA+ naive T cells. The receptors were gathered from a human donor in good health. Some libraries in this study had Jurkat cell RNA spiked in.

The rearrangement links TRBV10-2 to TRBJ2-2; 9 bases fit TRBD1. The CDR3 has 16 amino acids. CDR1 is WSHSY and CDR2 is SAAADI in the germline V gene. The V gene end was trimmed by 1 base and the J gene end by 4 bases; junction bases not matched to a gene: 4. The CDR3 sequence: CASSEWEDRGTGELFF. Here the CDR3 DNA reads TGCGCCAGCAGTGAGTGGGAGGACAGGGGCACCGGGGAGCTGTTTTTT.

Regarding this clonotype: A much larger clonotype is one base distant, so this may be a read error. The chain is built from TRBV20-1 and TRBJ2-3; D is unclear. From germline, CDR1 is DFQATT and CDR2 SNEGSKA (reference sequence). The CDR3 length is 15 residues. CDR3 nucleotides: TGCAGTGCTGGAGATTATCCTAGAATCTCAGATACGCAGTATTTT. It translates to CSAGDYPRISDTQYF.

This clonotype was recorded many times. The chain links TRBV2 to TRBJ1-1; D not resolved. The V end was cut by 7 bases, the J end by 0 bases, with 12 bases between. The CDR3 is made up of 14 amino acids. Germline loops: CDR1 SNHLY, CDR2 FYNNEI. The CDR3 is CASMIWRMNTEAFF. The CDR3 nucleotides read TGTGCCAGCATGATATGGCGTATGAACACTGAAGCTTTCTTT.

The genes are TRBV6-2 or TRBV6-3 and TRBJ2-7; 9 bases fit TRBD1. The CDR3 totals 15 residues. Trimming at V came to 3 bases and at J to 2 bases, leaving 5 bases not matched to a gene. Germline values: CDR1 MNHEY, CDR2 SVGEGT. CDR3 loop: CASSYHGTGTYEQYF. Here the CDR3 DNA reads TGTGCCAGCAGTTATCACGGGACAGGGACCTACGAGCAGTACTTC.

Note on this clonotype: A much larger clone lies a single base off, so this may be a read error. This chain joins TRBV29-1 and TRBJ1-1; D gene unclear. The CDR3 has 14 residues. The V gene's germline CDR1 is SQVTM and CDR2 ANQGSEA. CDR3 residues: CGVEDPEDVSKAFF. For the CDR3, the DNA is TGCGGCGTTGAAGATCCCGAGGACGTAAGTAAAGCTTTCTTT.

The sample holds one count of this clonotype. A read error may explain this, as a much larger clone is one base away. V is TRBV12-3 or TRBV12-4 and J is TRBJ1-4; D may be TRBD1 (5 bases). This CDR3 spans 16 amino acids. The CDR3 DNA reads as TGTGCCAGCAGAAGGGACGCTGTTGCAACTAATGAAGAACTGTTTTTT. It encodes CASRRDAVATNEELFF.

In this sample, this clonotype turned up many times. The genes are TRBV5-4 and TRBJ2-7; 10 bases are a match to TRBD1. V was pared by 2 bases and J by 6 bases, with 5 bases of the junction left unmatched. Germline V CDR1 and CDR2: SGHNT, YYREEE (reference sequence). The CDR3 extends over 14 amino acids. CDR3 nucleotide sequence: TGTGCCAGCAGCTTAGGGACAGGGGTGGCCGAGCAGTACTTC. Translating gives CASSLGTGVAEQYF.

This clonotype was detected many times. V gene TRBV20-1 combines with J gene TRBJ2-7, with D possibly matching TRBD2 (6 bases). Germline V lookup: CDR1 DFQATT, CDR2 SNEGSKA (reference sequence). The germline V and J ends were trimmed by 6 bases and 7 bases, with 25 bases remaining between them. CDR3 length: 15 residues. CDR3 DNA sequence: TGCAGTGCAACACCAAGGGCCGGAACCGGGGGAGAGCAGTACTTC. It specifies CSATPRAGTGGEQYF.

Many counts were recorded for this clonotype. The chain joins TRBV19 to TRBJ1-5; TRBD1 is a possible D gene (5 bases). V was shortened by 3 bases and J by 4 bases, with 16 bases between the two germline ends. This CDR3 contains 16 residues. Per the germline V gene, CDR1 is LNHDA and CDR2 is SQIVND (reference sequence). CDR3 sequence (DNA): TGTGCCAGTAGTATGGGGAGCCGGGGCCAAAATCAGCCCCAGCATTTT. Translated, it gives CASSMGSRGQNQPQHF.

This clonotype was picked up many times. This rearrangement joins TRBV5-1 to TRBJ1-1; 7 positions match TRBD1. The CDR3 runs to 16 residues. V shed 0 bases and J 3 bases; nucleotides not matched to a gene: 8. Germline CDR1 is SGHRS and CDR2 is YFSETQ. The CDR3 DNA sequence: TGCGCCAGCAGCTTGGAGGGGGGGGACAGTCACACTGAAGCTTTCTTT. Its protein is CASSLEGGDSHTEAFF. Based on the CDR3 plus reference TRBV5-1 and TRBJ1-1, the full variable domain is KAGVTQTPRYLIKTRGQQVTLSCSPISGHRSVSWYQQTPGQGLQFLFEYFSETQRNKGNFPGRFSGRQFSNSRSEMNVSTLELGDSALYLCASSLEGGDSHTEAFFGQGTRLTVV.

This chain links TRBV20-1 with TRBJ2-2, with 9 bases fitting TRBD1. Trimming removed 5 bases from V and 5 bases from J; junction bases left unmatched: 15. The CDR3 has 17 amino acids. Germline CDR1 DFQATT, CDR2 SNEGSKA (reference sequence). CDR3 DNA: TGCAGTGCTGGATACTACGGGACAGGGTATTTAACCGGGGAGCTGTTTTTT. It is translated as CSAGYYGTGYLTGELFF.

This clonotype was seen at least ten times. This chain uses TRBV6-6 with TRBJ1-1; D call uncertain. The germline CDR1 and CDR2 sequences are MNHNY and SVGAGI (reference sequence). The CDR3 sequence is 13 residues long. The V and J ends lost 2 bases and 8 bases respectively, with 12 bases between them. This chain's CDR3 is CASSYNLAEEAFF. Here the CDR3 DNA reads TGTGCCAGCAGTTACAATCTTGCGGAAGAAGCTTTCTTT.

This clonotype was observed a handful of times. The rearrangement uses TRBV12-3 or TRBV12-4 and TRBJ2-5, with 7 bases fitting TRBD2. V dropped 9 bases and J dropped 3; count of bases not matched to a gene: 4. CDR3 length: 12 amino acids. This chain's CDR3 is CASGGGKETQYF. CDR3 coding DNA: TGTGCCAGTGGGGGGGGGAAAGAGACCCAGTACTTC.

This chain connects TRBV5-6 to TRBJ2-1, with 12 bases aligning to TRBD2. The CDR3 totals 17 residues. Trimming at V came to 2 bases and at J to 6 bases, leaving 9 bases not matched to a gene. The V gene's germline CDR1 is SGHDT and CDR2 YYEEEE. The CDR3 DNA follows: TGTGCCAGCAGCTTACGAGTACGGACTAGCGGGACCAATGAGCAGTTCTTC. Protein product: CASSLRVRTSGTNEQFF. Variable domain in full (rest from reference TRBV5-6 and TRBJ2-1): DAGVTQSPTHLIKTRGQQVTLRCSPKSGHDTVSWYQQALGQGPQFIFQYYEEEERQRGNFPDRFSGHQFPNYSSELNVNALLLGDSALYLCASSLRVRTSGTNEQFFGPGTRLTVL.